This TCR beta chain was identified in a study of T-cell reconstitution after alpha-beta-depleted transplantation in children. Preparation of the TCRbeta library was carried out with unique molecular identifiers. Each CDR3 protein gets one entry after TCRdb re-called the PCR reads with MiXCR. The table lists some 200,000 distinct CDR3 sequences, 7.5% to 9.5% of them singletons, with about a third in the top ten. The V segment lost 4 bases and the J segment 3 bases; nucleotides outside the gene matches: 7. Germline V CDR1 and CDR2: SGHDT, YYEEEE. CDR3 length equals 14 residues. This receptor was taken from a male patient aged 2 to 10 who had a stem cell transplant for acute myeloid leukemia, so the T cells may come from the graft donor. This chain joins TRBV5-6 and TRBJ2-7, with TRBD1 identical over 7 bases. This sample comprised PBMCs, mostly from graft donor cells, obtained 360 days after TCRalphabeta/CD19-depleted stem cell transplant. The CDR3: CASSPGQIFYEQYF. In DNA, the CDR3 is TGTGCCAGCAGCCCGGGACAGATATTCTACGAGCAGTACTTC.